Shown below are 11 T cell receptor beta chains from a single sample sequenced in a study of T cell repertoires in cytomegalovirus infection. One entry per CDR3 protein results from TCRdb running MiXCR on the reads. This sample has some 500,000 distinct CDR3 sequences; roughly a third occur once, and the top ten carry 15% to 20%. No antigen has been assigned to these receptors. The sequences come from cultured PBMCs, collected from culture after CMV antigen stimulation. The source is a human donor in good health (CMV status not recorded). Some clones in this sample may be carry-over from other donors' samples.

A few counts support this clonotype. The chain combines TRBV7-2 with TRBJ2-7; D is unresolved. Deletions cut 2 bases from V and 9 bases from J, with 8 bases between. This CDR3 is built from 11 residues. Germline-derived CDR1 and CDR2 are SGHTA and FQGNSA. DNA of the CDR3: TGTGCCAGCAGCTTATCAGAGATGCAGTACGTC. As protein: CASSLSEMQYV.

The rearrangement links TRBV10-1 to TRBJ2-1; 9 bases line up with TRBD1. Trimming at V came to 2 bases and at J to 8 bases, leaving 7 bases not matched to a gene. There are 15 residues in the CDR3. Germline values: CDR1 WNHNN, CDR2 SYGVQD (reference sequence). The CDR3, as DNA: TGCGCCAGCAGTGAGCCGGGACAGGGTATCGATGAGCAGTTCTTC. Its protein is CASSEPGQGIDEQFF.

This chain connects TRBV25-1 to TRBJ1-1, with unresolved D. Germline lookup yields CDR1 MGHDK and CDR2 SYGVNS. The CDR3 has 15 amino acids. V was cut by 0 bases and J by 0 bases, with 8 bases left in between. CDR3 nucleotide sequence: TGTGCCAGCAGTGAATATACACTGATGAACACTGAAGCTTTCTTT. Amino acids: CASSEYTLMNTEAFF.

This chain's CDR3 is CASSLRRGAGAEAFF. CDR3 nucleotides: TGTGCCAGCAGCTTACGACGGGGGGCTGGCGCTGAAGCTTTCTTT. The V and J genes are TRBV7-9 and TRBJ1-1, with TRBD1 as a possible D gene (6 bases). V was clipped by 2 bases and J by 6 bases, with 16 bases between them. This CDR3 region has 15 residues. Germline-derived CDR1 and CDR2 are SEHNR and FQNEAQ (reference sequence).

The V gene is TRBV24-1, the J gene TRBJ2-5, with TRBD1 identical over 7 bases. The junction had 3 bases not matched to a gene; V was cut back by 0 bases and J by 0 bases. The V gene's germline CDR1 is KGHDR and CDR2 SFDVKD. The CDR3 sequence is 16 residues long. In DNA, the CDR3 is TGTGCCACCAGTGATTTGAGGACAGGCAACCAAGAGACCCAGTACTTC. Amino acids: CATSDLRTGNQETQYF.

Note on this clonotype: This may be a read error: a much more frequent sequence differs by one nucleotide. CDR3 nucleotide sequence: TGTGCCAGCAGCTACGGACTAGCGGCGAACGCCGGGGAGCTGTTTTTT. Amino acid sequence: CASSYGLAANAGELFF. V gene TRBV9 combines with J gene TRBJ2-2; 10 bases match TRBD2. CDR3 length equals 16 residues. Germline values: CDR1 SGDLS, CDR2 YYNGEE.

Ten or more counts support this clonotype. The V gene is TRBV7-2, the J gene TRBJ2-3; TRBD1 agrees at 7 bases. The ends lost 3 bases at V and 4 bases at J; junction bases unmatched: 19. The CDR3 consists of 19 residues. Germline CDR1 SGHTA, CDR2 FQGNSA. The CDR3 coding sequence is TGTGCCAGCAGCTTGAGGAACCCAGTAGGGGGCGGGTTAGCAGATACGCAGTATTTT. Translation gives CASSLRNPVGGGLADTQYF.

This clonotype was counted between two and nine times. CDR3 sequence: CASSPSGSKGELFF. Written as DNA, the CDR3 is TGTGCCAGCAGCCCTAGCGGGAGTAAGGGGGAGCTGTTTTTT. The chain is built from TRBV7-2 and TRBJ2-2; TRBD2 aligns across 10 bases. Per germline, CDR1 SGHTA and CDR2 FQGNSA. The CDR3 consists of 14 residues. The V segment lost 5 bases and the J segment 8 bases; nucleotides outside the gene matches: 5.

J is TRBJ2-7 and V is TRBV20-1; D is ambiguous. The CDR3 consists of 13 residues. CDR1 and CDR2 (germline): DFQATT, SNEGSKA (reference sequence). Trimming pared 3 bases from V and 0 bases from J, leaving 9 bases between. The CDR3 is CSASYLGSYEQYF. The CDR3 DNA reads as TGCAGTGCTAGCTATCTCGGCTCCTACGAGCAGTACTTC.

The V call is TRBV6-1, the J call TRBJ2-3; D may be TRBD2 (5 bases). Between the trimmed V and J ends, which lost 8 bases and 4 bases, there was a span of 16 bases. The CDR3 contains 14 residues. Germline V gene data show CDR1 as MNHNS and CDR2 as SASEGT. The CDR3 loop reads CASDDGKGADTQYF. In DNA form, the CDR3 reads TGTGCCAGCGACGACGGGAAGGGAGCAGATACGCAGTATTTT.

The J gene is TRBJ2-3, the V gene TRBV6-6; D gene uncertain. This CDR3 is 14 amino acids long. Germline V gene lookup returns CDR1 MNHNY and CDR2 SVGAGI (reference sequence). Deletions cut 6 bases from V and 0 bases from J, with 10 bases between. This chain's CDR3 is CASRSGLSTDTQYF. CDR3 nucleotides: TGTGCCAGCAGATCTGGCCTTAGCACAGATACGCAGTATTTT.